This TCR beta chain derives from a study of patients and donors after allogeneic stem cell transplantation. With V trimmed by 2 bases and J by 2 bases, 5 bases remained unmatched. Germline CDR1 is SGHRS and CDR2 is YFSETQ. The CDR3 extends over 15 amino acids. TCRdb analysed the RT-PCR reads with MiXCR anew, one entry per CDR3 protein. This table holds 800,000 to 1,000,000 distinct CDR3 sequences, about a sixth found once. V usage is TRBV5-1 and J usage is TRBJ2-3; 7 nucleotides line up with TRBD2. Input material: blood, either unsorted or a sorted T cell fraction (not recorded which). The receptor comes from a human donor who was either an allogeneic HSCT recipient or a stem cell or donor lymphocyte infusion donor (not recorded which). It is not recorded whose cells these are; they may come from a transplant donor. The CDR3 region is CASSLTGLNTDTQYF. The CDR3 DNA is TGCGCCAGCAGCTTAACGGGACTAAACACAGATACGCAGTATTTT.